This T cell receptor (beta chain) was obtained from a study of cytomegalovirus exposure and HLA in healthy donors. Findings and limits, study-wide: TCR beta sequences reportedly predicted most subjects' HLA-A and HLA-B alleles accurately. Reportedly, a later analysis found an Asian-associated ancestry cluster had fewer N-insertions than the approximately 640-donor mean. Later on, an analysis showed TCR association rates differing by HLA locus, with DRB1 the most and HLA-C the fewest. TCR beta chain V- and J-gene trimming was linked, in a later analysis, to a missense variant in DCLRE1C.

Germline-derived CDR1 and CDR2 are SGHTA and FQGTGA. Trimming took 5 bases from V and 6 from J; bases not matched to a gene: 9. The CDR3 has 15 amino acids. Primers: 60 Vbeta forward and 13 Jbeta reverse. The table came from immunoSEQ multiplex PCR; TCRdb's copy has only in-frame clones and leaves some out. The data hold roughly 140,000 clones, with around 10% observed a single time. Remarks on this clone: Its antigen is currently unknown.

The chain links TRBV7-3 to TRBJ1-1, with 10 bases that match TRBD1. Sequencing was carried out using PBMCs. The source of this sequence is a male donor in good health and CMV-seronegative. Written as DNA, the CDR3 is TGTGCCAGCAGCCCGCCGACAGGGGGCGAGCCTGAAGCTTTCTTT. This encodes CASSPPTGGEPEAFF.